The present TCR beta chain was sequenced within a study of blood T cells in healthy people across ages. Next came a second PCR, run for about 7 to 12 cycles, which used a sample-barcoded 5' primer along with a J-beta primer mix. With 12 random nucleotides, a template-switch adaptor tagged each individual cDNA molecule. TCRdb reprocessed the 5' RACE reads with MiXCR, giving one entry per CDR3 protein. The sample lists around 940,000 distinct CDR3 sequences, roughly 50% occurring once. Overall study results and limits: Donors of long life had a larger count of naive CD4+ cells and greater diversity than aged donors. From one million sequenced T cells, diversity estimates were lower bounds. Per million T cells, TCR beta diversity dropped about linearly as age rose.

This CDR3 region has 12 residues. CDR1 and CDR2 (germline): SQVTM, ANQGSEA. Trimming removed 4 bases at V and 5 bases at J, with 10 bases between. With respect to this clonotype: The antigen is not known.

The source material was blood. The chain couples TRBV29-1 to TRBJ2-3; D gene ambiguous. This receptor was taken from a woman aged 60-75 years in good health. The CDR3 reads CSVVLAVDTQYF. The CDR3 nucleotides are TGCAGCGTTGTCCTCGCCGTAGATACGCAGTATTTT.